This T cell receptor (beta chain) comes out of a study of shared clonotypes between healthy human individuals. Study-level background: Three men and a couple of women, aged 18 to 49, were donors.

Profiling relied on immunoSEQ multiplex PCR, and the TCRdb table lists in-frame clones only, not all of them. This table has 700,000 to 950,000 clones, about 96% appearing once. Trimming cost V 4 bases and J 4 bases, with 13 bases left between them. Germline lookup yields CDR1 MNHNY and CDR2 SVGAGI (reference sequence). This CDR3 is 14 amino acids long. The study's findings and limits: Naive subsets generally exceeded memory subsets in estimated richness.

In the naive CD8 group, cells lacked CD45RO and were positively selected for CCR7, so terminally differentiated effector memory CD45RA+ cells were left out. As concerns this clone: Its antigen is not identified.

The sequenced material came from naive CD8+ T cells sorted from blood. The chain links TRBV6-6 to TRBJ1-1; D is possibly TRBD1 (5 bases). The clonotype comes from a man in his thirties or forties in good health. DNA of the CDR3: TGTGCCAGCAGTTCTTTGACAGCCGTCACTGAAGCTTTCTTT. Translating it yields CASSSLTAVTEAFF.